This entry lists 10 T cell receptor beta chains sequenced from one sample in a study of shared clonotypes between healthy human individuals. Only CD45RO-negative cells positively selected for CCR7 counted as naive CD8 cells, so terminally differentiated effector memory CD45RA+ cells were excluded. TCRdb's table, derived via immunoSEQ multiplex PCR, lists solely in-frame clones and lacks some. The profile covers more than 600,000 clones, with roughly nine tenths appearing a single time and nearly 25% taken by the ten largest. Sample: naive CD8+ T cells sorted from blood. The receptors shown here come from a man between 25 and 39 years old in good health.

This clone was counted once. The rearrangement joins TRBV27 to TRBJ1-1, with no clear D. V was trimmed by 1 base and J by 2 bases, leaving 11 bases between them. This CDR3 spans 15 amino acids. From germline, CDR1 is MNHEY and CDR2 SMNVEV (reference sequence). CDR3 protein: CASSLYPSGNTEAFF. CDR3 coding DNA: TGTGCCAGCAGTTTATATCCCAGTGGTAACACTGAAGCTTTCTTT.

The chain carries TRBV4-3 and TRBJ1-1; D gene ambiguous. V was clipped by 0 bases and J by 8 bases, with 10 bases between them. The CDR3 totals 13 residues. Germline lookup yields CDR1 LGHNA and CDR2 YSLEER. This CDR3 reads CASSQDGVREAFF. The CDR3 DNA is TGCGCCAGCAGCCAAGACGGGGTAAGAGAAGCTTTCTTT.

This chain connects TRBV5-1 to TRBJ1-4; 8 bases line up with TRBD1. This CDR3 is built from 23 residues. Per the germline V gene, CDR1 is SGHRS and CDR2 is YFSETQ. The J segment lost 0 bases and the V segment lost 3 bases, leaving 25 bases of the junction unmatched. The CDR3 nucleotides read TGCGCCAGCAGCTACCGACCGGGACAGGAGTTGGGGAACGACTCCCCAACTAATGAAAAACTGTTTTTT. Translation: CASSYRPGQELGNDSPTNEKLFF.

CDR3 sequence reads: CASSPLDGNADTQYF. CDR3 bases: TGTGCCAGCAGCCCCCTCGACGGGAACGCAGATACGCAGTATTTT. The chain has TRBV7-9 and TRBJ2-3; D may be TRBD2 (5 bases). The CDR3 length is 15 residues. Trimming stripped 5 bases from V and 4 bases from J, with 16 bases between. Germline CDR1 SEHNR, CDR2 FQNEAQ (reference sequence).

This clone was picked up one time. For the CDR3, the DNA is TGTGCCAGCAGCCGGACAACAGGGGGCTGGTATGGCTACACCTTC. Amino acid sequence: CASSRTTGGWYGYTF. The chain links TRBV11-2 to TRBJ1-2; 9 positions match TRBD1. The V gene's germline CDR1 is SGHAT and CDR2 FQNNGV. CDR3 length: 15 amino acids. Germline trimming cut 5 bases from V and 5 bases from J; bases unmatched to any gene: 9.

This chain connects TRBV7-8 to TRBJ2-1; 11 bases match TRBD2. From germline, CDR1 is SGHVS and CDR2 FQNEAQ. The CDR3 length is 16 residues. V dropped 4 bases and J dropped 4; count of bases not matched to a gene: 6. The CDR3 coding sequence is TGTGCCAGCAGCTCGCTACTAGCGGGAGTTTACAATGAGCAGTTCTTC. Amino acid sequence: CASSSLLAGVYNEQFF.

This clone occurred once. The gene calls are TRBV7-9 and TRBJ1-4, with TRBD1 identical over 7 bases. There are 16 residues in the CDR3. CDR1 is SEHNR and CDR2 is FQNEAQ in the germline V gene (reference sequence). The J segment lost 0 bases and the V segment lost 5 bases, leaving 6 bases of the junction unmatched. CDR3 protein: CASSGRDRATNEKLFF. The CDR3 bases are TGTGCCAGCAGCGGGAGGGACAGAGCAACTAATGAAAAACTGTTTTTT.

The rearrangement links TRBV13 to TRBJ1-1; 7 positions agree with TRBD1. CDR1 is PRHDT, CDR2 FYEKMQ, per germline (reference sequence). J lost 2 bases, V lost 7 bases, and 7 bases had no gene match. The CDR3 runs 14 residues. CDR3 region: CASTSGQANTEAFF. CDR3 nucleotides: TGTGCCAGCACCTCAGGACAGGCAAACACTGAAGCTTTCTTT.

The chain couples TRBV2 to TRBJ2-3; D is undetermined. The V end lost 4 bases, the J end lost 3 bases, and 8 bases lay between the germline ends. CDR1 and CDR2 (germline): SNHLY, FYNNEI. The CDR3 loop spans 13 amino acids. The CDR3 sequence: CASSVLLTDTQYF. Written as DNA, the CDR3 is TGTGCCAGCAGTGTCCTACTTACAGATACGCAGTATTTT.

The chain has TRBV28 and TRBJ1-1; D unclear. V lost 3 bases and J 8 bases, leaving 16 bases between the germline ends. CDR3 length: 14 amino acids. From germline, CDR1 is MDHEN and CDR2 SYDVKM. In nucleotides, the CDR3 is TGTGCCAGCAGTTTGAGCTTGGCCGACGGGGAAGCTTTCTTT. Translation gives CASSLSLADGEAFF.